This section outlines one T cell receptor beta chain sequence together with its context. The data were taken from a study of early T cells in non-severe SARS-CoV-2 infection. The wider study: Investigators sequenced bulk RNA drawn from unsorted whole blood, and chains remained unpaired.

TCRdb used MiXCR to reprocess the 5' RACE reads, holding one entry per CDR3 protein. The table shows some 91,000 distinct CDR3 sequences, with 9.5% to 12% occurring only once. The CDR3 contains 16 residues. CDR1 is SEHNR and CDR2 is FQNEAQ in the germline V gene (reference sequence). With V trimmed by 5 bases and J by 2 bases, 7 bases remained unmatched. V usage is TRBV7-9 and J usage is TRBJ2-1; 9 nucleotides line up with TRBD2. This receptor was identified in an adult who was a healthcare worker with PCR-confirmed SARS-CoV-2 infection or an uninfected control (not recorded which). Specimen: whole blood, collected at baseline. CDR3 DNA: TGTGCCAGCAGCCACATAGCGGGGGCCCCCTACAATGAGCAGTTCTTC. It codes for CASSHIAGAPYNEQFF.